These 11 T cell receptor beta chains share one sample of origin, sequenced in a study of T cell changes during pregnancy in multiple sclerosis (dated by TCRdb to 2018 to 2020). Receptor amplification or capture employed the immunoSEQ multiplex PCR assay. TCRdb's version of the immuneACCESS table is confined to in-frame rearrangements and falls short of the full clone set. An unresolved V gene accounts for under half of the shortfall where checked; the remainder is of unknown origin. This sample comprises about 38,000 clones, more than 85% of them detected only once. Of the sample, around 10% falls within the top ten clones. Sequencing used CD8+ T cells from peripheral blood mononuclear cells, obtained after pregnancy. The receptors derive from a female donor with multiple sclerosis, enrolled in a pregnancy study.

This chain uses TRBV10-3 with TRBJ1-1; perhaps TRBD1 as D (5 bases). This CDR3 comprises 15 residues. In germline, CDR1 is ENHRY, CDR2 SYGVKD. Trimming took 0 bases from V and 2 from J, leaving 10 bases between them. In DNA form, the CDR3 reads TGTGCCATCAGTGAGTCGAGACAGATAAACACTGAAGCTTTCTTT. Translated: CAISESRQINTEAFF.

The chain uses TRBV21-1 and TRBJ1-6; the D call TRBD1 from the table was never checked on the DNA. TRBV21-1 is a listed pseudogene. CDR3 length: 15 amino acids. CDR3 residues: CASSKGGAYNSPLHF. The DNA for the CDR3 is TGTGCCAGCAGCAAAGGGGGCGCCTATAATTCACCCCTCCACTTT.

The chain uses TRBV27 and TRBJ2-5, with TRBD2 matching 13 bases. The CDR3 loop spans 15 amino acids. The germline V gene has CDR1 MNHEY and CDR2 SMNVEV (reference sequence). J lost 5 bases, V lost 5 bases, and 5 bases had no gene match. Here the CDR3 reads CASSQTGLAGETQYF. CDR3 nucleotides: TGTGCCAGCAGTCAGACGGGACTAGCGGGGGAGACCCAGTACTTC.

The genes are TRBV9 and TRBJ1-2; the D gene is possibly TRBD1 (6 bases). The CDR3 length is 15 residues. V was cut by 3 bases and J by 0 bases, with 12 bases left in between. Germline assignment: CDR1 SGDLS and CDR2 YYNGEE. CDR3 sequence (DNA): TGTGCCAGCAGCGCCCCCGGGACAACTAACTATGGCTACACCTTC. It encodes CASSAPGTTNYGYTF.

V gene TRBV5-6 combines with J gene TRBJ2-1; 10 bases line up with TRBD2. Trimming removed 1 base from V and 7 bases from J; junction bases left unmatched: 11. CDR3 length equals 17 residues. CDR1 and CDR2 (germline): SGHDT, YYEEEE. This CDR3 is CASSLLKRGGLRNEQFF. CDR3 coding DNA: TGTGCCAGCAGCTTGCTCAAGCGGGGGGGCCTGAGGAATGAGCAGTTCTTC.

This clone is a singleton in its sample. CDR3 amino acids: CASSLVRDFYGYTF. CDR3 DNA sequence: TGTGCCAGCAGCTTGGTACGGGACTTCTATGGCTACACCTTC. The V call is TRBV5-8, the J call TRBJ1-2; D might be TRBD1 (5 bases). V dropped 0 bases and J dropped 4 bases, with 10 bases sitting between them. The germline V gene encodes CDR1 SGHTS and CDR2 YDEGEE. CDR3 length: 14 amino acids.

This clone was picked up one time. V usage is TRBV7-2 and J usage is TRBJ2-4, with 7 positions matching TRBD1. The ends lost 3 bases at V and 6 bases at J; junction bases unmatched: 14. CDR1 SGHTA and CDR2 FQGNSA come from the germline V gene. The CDR3 loop spans 17 amino acids. CDR3 amino acids: CASSLEGGLSLGNIQYF. The CDR3 coding sequence is TGTGCCAGCAGCTTGGAAGGGGGCCTGTCCCTAGGAAACATTCAGTACTTC.

V and J are TRBV4-2 and TRBJ1-1; D unresolved. The CDR3 totals 13 residues. The V end lost 1 base, the J end lost 0 bases, and 3 bases lay between the germline ends. CDR1 is LGHNA and CDR2 is YNFKEQ in the germline V gene. CDR3 residues: CASSQAMNTEAFF. In DNA, the CDR3 is TGTGCCAGCAGCCAAGCCATGAACACTGAAGCTTTCTTT.

The J gene is TRBJ2-7, the V gene TRBV7-9; TRBD2 agrees at 14 bases. Germline CDR1 and CDR2: SEHNR and FQNEAQ (reference sequence). V was pared by 4 bases and J by 2 bases, with 4 bases of the junction left unmatched. The CDR3 is 16 residues long. The CDR3 spells CASSSSTSGRAYEQYF. CDR3 coding DNA: TGTGCCAGCAGCTCATCGACTAGCGGGAGGGCCTACGAGCAGTACTTC.

The gene calls are TRBV7-9 and TRBJ2-1; the match to TRBD2 covers 9 bases. The CDR3 spans 16 residues. Germline loops: CDR1 SEHNR, CDR2 FQNEAQ (reference sequence). Germline trimming cut 5 bases from V and 6 bases from J; bases unmatched to any gene: 11. The CDR3 region is CASSPGSGRELNEQFF. CDR3 sequence (DNA): TGTGCCAGCAGCCCGGGTAGCGGGAGAGAGCTCAATGAGCAGTTCTTC.

This clone was detected only once. J is TRBJ2-7 and V is TRBV9, with 8 bases identical to TRBD1. This CDR3 comprises 15 residues. The germline gives CDR1 SGDLS, CDR2 YYNGEE. The V and J ends lost 0 bases and 3 bases, in that order; junction bases with no gene match: 5. The CDR3 region is CASSVGTGLGYEQYF. CDR3 sequence (DNA): TGTGCCAGCAGCGTAGGGACAGGGTTAGGCTACGAGCAGTACTTC.